This record looks at one T cell receptor beta chain sequence and its context. Per the germline V gene, CDR1 is SGHAT and CDR2 is FQNNGV. The V gene lost 6 bases and the J gene lost 2 bases, with 11 bases spanning the gap. CDR3 length: 13 residues. Using its own MiXCR run on the 5' RACE reads, TCRdb lists one record per CDR3 protein. Found here are just under 350,000 distinct CDR3 sequences, roughly 15% of them singletons; the top ten hold roughly 1.1%. This sample is drawn from a study of CD8 T cells in ankylosing spondylitis. The chain carries TRBV11-2 and TRBJ2-7; either TRBD1 or TRBD2 may supply D (5 bases each). This TCR came from a male donor with ankylosing spondylitis or in good health (not recorded which). The sequencing input was blood, either unsorted or a sorted T cell fraction (not recorded which). The chain's CDR3 is CASRPGTPYEQYF. The CDR3, as DNA: TGTGCCAGCAGACCTGGGACCCCCTACGAGCAGTACTTC.